This T cell receptor (beta chain) was identified in a study of cytomegalovirus exposure and HLA in healthy donors. Study-level information: There were fewer than 130 million unique TCR beta sequences, drawn from about 180 million T cells, in an earlier analysis.

There are 16 residues in the CDR3. The germline V gene has CDR1 SGHDT and CDR2 YYEEEE. The V end lost 5 bases, the J end lost 5 bases, and 22 bases lay between the germline ends. It was with 60 Vbeta and 13 Jbeta primers that the PCR ran. Clones were sequenced by immunoSEQ multiplex PCR, and TCRdb holds only the in-frame ones, with some missing. The sample lists around 130,000 clones; about 78% were seen once. Regarding this clone: The antigen is unknown.

Study-level points and caveats: Later on, an analysis showed TCR association rates differing by HLA locus, with DRB1 the most and HLA-C the fewest. Indistinguishable V segments such as TRBV6-2 and TRBV6-3 were excluded.

The donors, nominally healthy at sampling, likely had unrecorded immune exposures. The chain employs TRBV5-6 and TRBJ1-1; D might be TRBD1 (6 bases). Source material: PBMCs. This TCR was sampled from a human donor in good health. CDR3 amino acids: CASSRTGTGTSTEAFF. The CDR3 coding sequence is TGTGCCAGCAGTCGTACAGGGACCGGAACGAGTACTGAAGCTTTCTTT.